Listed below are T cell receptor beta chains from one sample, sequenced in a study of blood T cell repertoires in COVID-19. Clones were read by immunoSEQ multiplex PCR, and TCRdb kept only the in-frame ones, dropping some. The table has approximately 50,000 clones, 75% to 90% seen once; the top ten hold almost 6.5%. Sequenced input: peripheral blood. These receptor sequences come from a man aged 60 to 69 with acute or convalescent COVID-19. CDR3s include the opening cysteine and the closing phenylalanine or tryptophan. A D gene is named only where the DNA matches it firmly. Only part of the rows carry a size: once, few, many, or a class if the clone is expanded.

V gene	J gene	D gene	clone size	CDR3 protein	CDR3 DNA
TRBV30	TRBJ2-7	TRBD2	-	CAWSLGGGRAWYEQYF	TGTGCCTGGAGCCTCGGAGGCGGGAGGGCGTGGTACGAGCAGTACTTC
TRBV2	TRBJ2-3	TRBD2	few	CATIQREARQDTQYF	TGTGCCACCATCCAACGGGAGGCTCGACAGGATACGCAGTATTTT
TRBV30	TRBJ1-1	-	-	CAWADTEAFF	TGTGCCTGGGCGGACACTGAAGCTTTCTTT
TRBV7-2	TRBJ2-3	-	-	CASSLAFTDTQYF	TGTGCCAGCAGCTTAGCCTTCACAGATACGCAGTATTTT
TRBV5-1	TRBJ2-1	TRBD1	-	CASSLVLDRGLYNEQFF	TGCGCCAGCAGCTTGGTTTTGGACAGGGGGCTCTACAATGAGCAGTTCTTC
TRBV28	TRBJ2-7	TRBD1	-	CASSVGTGLSYEQYF	TGTGCCAGCAGTGTGGGGACAGGGTTGTCCTACGAGCAGTACTTC
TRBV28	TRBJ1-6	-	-	CASSPRGGLGNSPLHF	TGTGCCAGCAGCCCCCGCGGGGGGCTGGGTAATTCACCCCTCCACTTT
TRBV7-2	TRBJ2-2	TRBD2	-	CASSLELAGGLNTGELFF	TGTGCCAGCAGCTTAGAGCTAGCGGGAGGGTTGAACACCGGGGAGCTGTTTTTT
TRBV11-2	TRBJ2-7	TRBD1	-	CASSLAPLTGAVYEQYF	TGTGCCAGCAGCTTAGCACCACTGACAGGGGCGGTCTACGAGCAGTACTTC
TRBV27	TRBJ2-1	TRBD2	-	CASSPRTSPSNEQFF	TGTGCCAGCAGTCCGAGGACTAGTCCTAGCAATGAGCAGTTCTTC
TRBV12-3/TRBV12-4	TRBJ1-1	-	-	CASSAFGYTEAFF	TGTGCCAGCAGTGCGTTCGGGTACACTGAAGCTTTCTTT
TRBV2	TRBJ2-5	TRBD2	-	CASRYAGGLQETQYF	TGTGCCAGCAGGTACGCGGGAGGACTACAAGAGACCCAGTACTTC
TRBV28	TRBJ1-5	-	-	CTTDRGGSNQPQHF	TGTACCACCGACCGCGGGGGAAGCAATCAGCCCCAGCATTTT
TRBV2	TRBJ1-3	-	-	CASSEARDGNTIYF	TGTGCCAGCAGTGAGGCCAGGGATGGAAACACCATATATTTT
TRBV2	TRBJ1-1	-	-	CASAPLGGLNTEAFF	TGTGCCAGCGCCCCCCTGGGGGGGCTGAACACTGAAGCTTTCTTT
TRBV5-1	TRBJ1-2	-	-	CASSSEGGSRGYTF	TGCGCCAGCAGCTCGGAAGGGGGATCCCGTGGCTACACCTTC
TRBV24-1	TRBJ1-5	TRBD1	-	CATSESGTGNQPQHF	TGTGCCACCAGTGAATCCGGGACAGGGAATCAGCCCCAGCATTTT
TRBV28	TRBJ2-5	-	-	CASSPPPSGLETQYF	TGTGCCAGCAGTCCTCCCCCCTCAGGGCTGGAGACCCAGTACTTC
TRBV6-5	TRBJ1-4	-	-	CASKRDTGRNEKLFF	TGTGCCAGCAAACGTGACACAGGTCGTAATGAAAAACTGTTTTTT
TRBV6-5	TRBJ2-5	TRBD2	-	CASSSTAGADQETQYF	TGTGCCAGCAGTTCTACAGCGGGAGCGGACCAAGAGACCCAGTACTTC
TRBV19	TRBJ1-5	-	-	CASSTDRDQPQHF	TGTGCCAGTAGTACCGACCGGGATCAGCCCCAGCATTTT
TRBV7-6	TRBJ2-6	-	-	CASSLQSSGANVLTF	TGTGCCAGCAGCTTACAGTCCTCTGGGGCCAACGTCCTGACTTTC
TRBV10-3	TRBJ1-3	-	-	CAIGTGRGGSGNTIYF	TGTGCCATCGGCACAGGGCGTGGAGGCTCTGGAAACACCATATATTTT
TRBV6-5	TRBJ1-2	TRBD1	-	CASSLRTGVHGYTF	TGTGCCAGCAGTTTAAGGACAGGGGTCCATGGCTACACCTTC
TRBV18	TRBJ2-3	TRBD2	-	CASSRTSATDTQYF	TGTGCGAGTTCAAGAACTAGCGCAACAGATACGCAGTATTTT
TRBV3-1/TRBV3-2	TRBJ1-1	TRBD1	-	CASSQTGTGKAFF	TGTGCCAGCAGCCAGACCGGGACAGGGAAAGCTTTCTTT
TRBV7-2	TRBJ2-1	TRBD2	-	CASSLDSSGSMGEQFF	TGTGCCAGCAGCTTAGACTCTAGCGGGAGTATGGGTGAGCAGTTCTTC
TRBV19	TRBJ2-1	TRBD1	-	CASSPKSGQGFNEQFF	TGTGCCAGTAGTCCGAAGTCGGGACAGGGCTTCAATGAGCAGTTCTTC
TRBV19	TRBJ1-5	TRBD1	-	CASSIDPRTGGDLSNQPQHF	TGTGCCAGTAGTATAGATCCCAGGACAGGGGGCGATTTGAGCAATCAGCCCCAGCATTTT
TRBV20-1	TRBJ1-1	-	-	CSARTAEAFF	TGCAGTGCTAGGACAGCGGAAGCTTTCTTT
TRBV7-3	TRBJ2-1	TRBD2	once	CASSFGTSTGEQFF	TGTGCCAGCAGCTTCGGGACTAGCACGGGTGAGCAGTTCTTC
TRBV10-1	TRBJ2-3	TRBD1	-	CASTPRQGCLSDTQYF	TGCGCCAGCACGCCTAGACAGGGTTGTTTATCAGATACGCAGTATTTT
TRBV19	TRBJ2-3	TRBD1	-	CASRDSQGSNPNTQYF	TGTGCCAGTAGGGATTCACAGGGGTCGAATCCAAATACGCAGTATTTT
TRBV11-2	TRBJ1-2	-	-	CASSFRDNPNYGYTF	TGTGCCAGCAGCTTCCGGGACAACCCTAACTATGGCTACACCTTC
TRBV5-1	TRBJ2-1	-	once	CASSYGPGEQFF	TGCGCCAGCAGCTACGGTCCCGGGGAGCAGTTCTTC
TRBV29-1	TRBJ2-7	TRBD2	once	CSVVPGGTYEQYF	TGCAGCGTTGTTCCGGGAGGGACCTACGAGCAGTACTTC
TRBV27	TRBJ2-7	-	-	CASSLFGTSYEQYF	TGTGCCAGCAGTTTATTCGGAACTAGCTACGAGCAGTACTTC
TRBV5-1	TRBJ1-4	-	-	CASSDPQGTNEKLFF	TGCGCCAGCAGCGATCCTCAGGGAACTAATGAAAAACTGTTTTTT
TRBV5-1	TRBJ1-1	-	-	CASRVQGLPSEAFF	TGCGCCAGCAGGGTTCAGGGACTCCCCTCTGAAGCTTTCTTT
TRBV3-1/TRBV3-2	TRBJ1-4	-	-	CASSQMAEKLFF	TGTGCCAGCAGCCAAATGGCCGAAAAACTGTTTTTT
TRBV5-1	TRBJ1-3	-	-	CASSLVAAGGNTIYF	TGCGCCAGCAGCTTGGTGGCGGCCGGTGGAAACACCATATATTTT
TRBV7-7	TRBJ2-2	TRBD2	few	CASSSGLAGNTGELFF	TGTGCCAGCAGCTCCGGACTAGCGGGGAACACCGGGGAGCTGTTTTTT